This passage covers 22 T cell receptor beta chains from one sample sequenced in a study of T cells in Graves' hyperthyroidism and ophthalmopathy (dated by TCRdb to between 2017 and 2020). Receptor libraries were prepared by multiplex PCR. TCRdb shows the sequencer as Illumina HiSeq 2000. Amplification of TCR beta CDR3 regions was carried out from RNA transcripts. The first round of RT-PCR for the TCR CDR3 was performed with the HTBI primer set and the Qiagen OneStep RT-PCR kit. The public reads were reanalyzed by TCRdb: fastp trimming at Q25, MiXCR alignment, in-frame beta chains only. Rows are combined by CDR3 protein, so each entry shows the most common genes and DNA. This sample gives about 480,000 distinct CDR3 sequences in total; 13% to 15% of them show up just once. Of the sample, 15% to 20% falls within the top ten clones. Sequencing used blood. These receptors were collected from a woman aged 18-29 years with Graves' hyperthyroidism.

This clonotype has ten or more counts. The V gene is TRBV12-3 or TRBV12-4, the J gene TRBJ1-1; D possibly corresponds to TRBD1 (5 bases). V lost 0 bases and J 7 bases, leaving 12 bases between the germline ends. The CDR3 extends over 14 amino acids. As DNA, the CDR3 is TGTGCCAGCAGTTTAGCCTCAGGGCACAATGAAGCTTTCTTT. As protein: CASSLASGHNEAFF.

This clonotype was seen many times. V and J are TRBV27 and TRBJ2-7; D is possibly TRBD1 (6 bases). Trimming shortened V by 0 bases and J by 4 bases, and 16 bases separated the two germline ends. Germline values: CDR1 MNHEY, CDR2 SMNVEV (reference sequence). The CDR3 has 16 residues. The CDR3 protein is CASSLSTGSAEYEQYV. The CDR3 DNA is TGTGCCAGCAGTTTATCGACAGGATCCGCAGAATACGAGCAGTACGTC.

This clonotype was seen repeatedly, ten times or more. The V and J genes are TRBV12-3 or TRBV12-4 and TRBJ2-7, with D hard to call. V was shortened by 5 bases and J by 6 bases, with 14 bases between the two germline ends. This CDR3 has 13 residues. The CDR3 coding sequence is TGTGCCAGCAGTCAATCCCCCGGAAGCGAGCAGTACTTC. Translated: CASSQSPGSEQYF.

The chain recombines TRBV27 with TRBJ2-1, with 11 bases matching TRBD2. Germline V CDR1 and CDR2: MNHEY, SMNVEV (reference sequence). This CDR3 has 17 residues. J gave up 5 bases and V 3 bases, and 9 bases lay outside the gene matches. The CDR3 DNA is TGTGCCAGCAGTTTCTCACCCGGGACTAGCGGCAACAATGAGCAGTTCTTC. It is translated as CASSFSPGTSGNNEQFF.

The V and J genes are TRBV28 and TRBJ1-6; D uncertain. The V gene lost 5 bases and the J gene lost 4 bases, with 15 bases spanning the gap. Germline values: CDR1 MDHEN, CDR2 SYDVKM. CDR3 length equals 16 residues. CDR3 amino acids: CASSQMPAAYNSPLHF. The CDR3 coding sequence is TGTGCCAGCAGTCAAATGCCGGCAGCATATAATTCACCCCTCCACTTT.

In this sample, this clonotype turned up many times. The chain recombines TRBV19 with TRBJ1-3; possible D gene TRBD1, 6 bases. Germline V gene data show CDR1 as LNHDA and CDR2 as SQIVND (reference sequence). The V end was cut by 5 bases, the J end by 3 bases, with 17 bases between. The CDR3 contains 16 residues. The CDR3 reads CASSPSTGGNGNTIYF. The CDR3 DNA reads TGTGCCAGTAGTCCCTCGACAGGAGGGAATGGAAACACCATATATTTT.

This clonotype is a singleton in its sample. This may be a read error, as it is one base from a much larger clone. This rearrangement joins TRBV20-1 to TRBJ2-2; TRBD2 matches 7 bases. The V segment lost 3 bases and the J segment 6 bases; nucleotides outside the gene matches: 7. Per the germline V gene, CDR1 is DFQATT and CDR2 is SNEGSKA (reference sequence). There are 14 residues in the CDR3. The CDR3 region has the DNA TGCAGTGCTAGGCCGGGGAGGGGCGCCGGGGAGCTGTTTTTT. Amino acids: CSARPGRGAGELFF.

This clonotype was detected ten times or more. This rearrangement joins TRBV6-1 to TRBJ1-1; the match to TRBD1 covers 7 bases. Germline CDR1 is MNHNS and CDR2 is SASEGT. There are 15 residues in the CDR3. J gave up 3 bases and V 7 bases, and 11 bases lay outside the gene matches. This CDR3 is CASIDGGTEDTEAFF. The CDR3 coding sequence is TGTGCCAGCATAGACGGGGGGACAGAGGACACTGAAGCTTTCTTT.

Turning to this clonotype: This could be a read error, since a much larger clone is one nucleotide away. The rearrangement uses TRBV18 and TRBJ1-3, with D perhaps TRBD1 (5 bases). This CDR3 region has 16 residues. Germline loops: CDR1 KGHSH, CDR2 LQKENI. CDR3 bases: TGTGCCAGCCCACCTTACGGACAACCCGATGGAAACACCATATATTTT. Translating it yields CASPPYGQPDGNTIYF.

This clonotype was picked up many times. The V call is TRBV5-4, the J call TRBJ1-2, with 7 bases that match TRBD1. CDR1 is SGHNT, CDR2 YYREEE, per germline (reference sequence). V shed 4 bases, J shed 8 bases, and the junction held 8 bases outside the gene matches. The CDR3 is 13 residues long. CDR3 in amino acids: CASSLDRAGGYTF. The CDR3 DNA follows: TGTGCCAGCAGCCTCGACAGGGCTGGCGGCTACACCTTC.

The sample holds many counts of this clonotype. The rearrangement uses TRBV12-5 and TRBJ1-2; D not certain. Trimming removed 6 bases at V and 12 bases at J, with 11 bases between. Germline lookup yields CDR1 LGHNT and CDR2 FRNRAP. CDR3 size: 10 residues. CDR3 coding DNA: TGTGCTAGTGGGGGGAATGGACACACCTTC. Residues: CASGGNGHTF.

In its sample, this clonotype was seen many times. V is TRBV11-2 and J is TRBJ2-5; 9 bases map to TRBD2. Germline V gene sequence: CDR1 SGHAT, CDR2 FQNNGV. J lost 5 bases, V lost 2 bases, and 6 bases had no gene match. The CDR3 sequence is 15 residues long. The CDR3 DNA sequence: TGTGCCAGCAGCTTAATGGGTAGCGGGAGTGAGACCCAGTACTTC. This translates into CASSLMGSGSETQYF.

This chain connects TRBV3-1 to TRBJ2-3; D may be TRBD1 (5 bases). CDR3 length: 14 residues. V lost 6 bases, J lost 2 bases, and 12 bases lay in between. The germline CDR1 and CDR2 sequences are LGHDT and YNNKEL (reference sequence). The CDR3 reads CASRRDRLTDTQYF. Written as DNA, the CDR3 is TGTGCCAGCAGGCGAGACAGACTCACAGATACGCAGTATTTT.

This clonotype was observed many times. This chain connects TRBV2 to TRBJ1-3; TRBD1 is a possible D gene (6 bases). Germline assignment: CDR1 SNHLY and CDR2 FYNNEI. The CDR3 spans 16 residues. Trimming left V 5 bases short and J 4 bases short, with 18 bases between. The CDR3 region is CASSKTGGEVGNTIYF. The CDR3 DNA sequence: TGTGCCAGCAGTAAGACAGGTGGGGAGGTCGGAAACACCATATATTTT.

There are many counts of this clonotype. The chain employs TRBV6-1 and TRBJ2-7; 12 bases are a match to TRBD2. This CDR3 region has 16 residues. The germline V gene encodes CDR1 MNHNS and CDR2 SASEGT. After removal of 3 bases from V and 2 bases from J, the junction contained 5 bases not matched to a gene. CDR3 DNA sequence: TGTGCCAGCAGTGATCGAGGACTAGCGGGACCCTACGAGCAGTACTTC. Protein: CASSDRGLAGPYEQYF.

This clonotype was picked up a small number of times. The chain has TRBV11-2 and TRBJ2-7; D unclear. The length of the CDR3 is 13 residues. The V end lost 4 bases, the J end lost 2 bases, and 9 bases lay between the germline ends. Per germline, CDR1 SGHAT and CDR2 FQNNGV. The CDR3 loop reads CASSSIRTYEQYF. The CDR3 region has the DNA TGTGCCAGCAGCTCCATCCGAACCTACGAGCAGTACTTC.

This clonotype was seen ten or more times. This chain uses TRBV27 with TRBJ2-3, with 12 bases aligning to TRBD2. CDR1 is MNHEY, CDR2 SMNVEV, per germline (reference sequence). Trimming cost V 10 bases and J 6 bases; bases outside gene matches: 8. The CDR3 sequence is 14 residues long. The CDR3 region has the DNA TGTGCCACCCTAGCGGGAGGGCCAAAGGATACGCAGTATTTT. Translating gives CATLAGGPKDTQYF.

In its sample, this clonotype was seen many times. V gene TRBV7-2 combines with J gene TRBJ2-6, with a tentative D call TRBD2 (6 bases). The CDR3 length is 17 residues. Germline-derived CDR1 and CDR2 are SGHTA and FQGNSA. With 1 base removed from V and 3 bases from J, the gap between germline ends came to 13 bases. Here the CDR3 reads CASSLVAGGGGANVLTF. The CDR3 bases are TGTGCCAGCAGCTTAGTAGCTGGGGGAGGTGGGGCCAACGTCCTGACTTTC.

The sample holds one count of this clonotype. The genes are TRBV5-6 and TRBJ2-1; 9 bases agree with TRBD2. CDR1 is SGHDT, CDR2 YYEEEE, per germline. Unmatched junction bases numbered 7, after V lost 0 bases and J lost 9 bases. The CDR3 totals 15 residues. The CDR3 coding sequence is TGTGCCAGCAGCTTGGGTAGCGGGAGCTCGAGTGAGCAGTTCTTC. This gives the protein CASSLGSGSSSEQFF.

The chain uses TRBV30 and TRBJ1-1, with unresolved D. The CDR3 is 13 amino acids. With 1 base removed from V and 3 bases from J, the gap between germline ends came to 9 bases. Germline-derived CDR1 and CDR2 are GTSNPN and SVGIG (reference sequence). Here the CDR3 DNA reads TGTGCCTGGAGTGGGTTCACGGACACTGAAGCTTTCTTT. This gives the protein CAWSGFTDTEAFF. Together with reference TRBV30 and TRBJ1-1, the CDR3 gives the full variable domain: SQTIHQWPATLVQPVGSPLSLECTVEGTSNPNLYWYRQAAGRGLQLLFYSVGIGQISSEVPQNLSASRPQDRQFILSSKKLLLSDSGFYLCAWSGFTDTEAFFGQGTRLTVV.

This clonotype occurred many times. The rearrangement uses TRBV27 and TRBJ2-3; 8 bases fit TRBD2. CDR3 size: 14 residues. Germline V gives CDR1 MNHEY, CDR2 SMNVEV (reference sequence). The V segment lost 5 bases and the J segment 4 bases; nucleotides outside the gene matches: 5. DNA for the CDR3: TGTGCCAGCAGTAGCGGGAGTTTGGCAGATACGCAGTATTTT. Translated, it gives CASSSGSLADTQYF.

This clonotype has at least ten counts. The chain employs TRBV6-2 or TRBV6-3 and TRBJ1-1; D not certain. CDR1 and CDR2 (germline): MNHEY, SVGEGT. Between the trimmed V and J ends, which lost 6 bases and 7 bases, there was a span of 12 bases. The CDR3 totals 12 residues. CDR3 residues: CASSPVDREAFF. For the CDR3, the DNA is TGTGCCAGCAGCCCGGTTGACCGTGAAGCTTTCTTT.